This T cell receptor beta chain originates from a study of blood T cells in healthy people across ages. Notes on the study in general: Across the age range, TCR beta diversity per million T cells fell in a roughly linear way.

In the case of this clonotype: The antigen is unknown.

Staff drew roughly 10 milliliters of peripheral blood from each donor. The CDR3 has 14 residues. Germline-derived CDR1 and CDR2 are SEHNR and FQNEAQ (reference sequence). With 5 bases clipped from V and 7 bases from J, the junction kept 7 bases outside the gene matches. The authors ran a second PCR of about 7 to 12 cycles using a sample-barcoded 5' primer and a J-beta primer mix. From the 5' RACE reads, TCRdb called clonotypes with MiXCR, one entry per CDR3 protein. The sample shows more than 500,000 distinct CDR3 sequences, about 26% of them seen only once. This TCR derives from a woman aged 70-85 years in good health. The V call is TRBV7-9, the J call TRBJ2-4; 8 bases match TRBD1. The sequenced material came from blood. The CDR3: CASSPTGVGNIQYF. For the CDR3, the DNA is TGTGCCAGCAGCCCGACAGGGGTTGGGAACATTCAGTACTTC. Supplemented by reference TRBV7-9 and TRBJ2-4, the full variable domain reads DTGVSQNPRHKITKRGQNVTFRCDPISEHNRLYWYRQTLGQGPEFLTYFQNEAQLEKSRLLSDRFSAERPKGSFSTLEIQRTEQGDSAMYLCASSPTGVGNIQYFGAGTRLSVL.